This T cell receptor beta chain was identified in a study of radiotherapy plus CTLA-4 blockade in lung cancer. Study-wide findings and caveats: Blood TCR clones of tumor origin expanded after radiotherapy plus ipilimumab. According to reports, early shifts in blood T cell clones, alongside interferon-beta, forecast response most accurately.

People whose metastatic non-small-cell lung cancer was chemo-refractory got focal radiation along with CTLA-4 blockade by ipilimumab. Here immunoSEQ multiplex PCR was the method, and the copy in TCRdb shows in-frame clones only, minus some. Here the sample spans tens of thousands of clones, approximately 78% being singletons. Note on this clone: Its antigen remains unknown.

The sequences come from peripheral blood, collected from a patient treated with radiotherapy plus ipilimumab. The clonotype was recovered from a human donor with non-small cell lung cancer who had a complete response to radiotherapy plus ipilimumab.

CDR3 bases: TGTGCCAGCAGCCCCACAGGGTTTTCGTCTGGCTACACCTTC. This encodes CASSPTGFSSGYTF. The chain uses TRBV7-9 and TRBJ1-2; a weak D match, TRBD1 (6 bases). Trimming cost V 5 bases and J 7 bases, with 17 bases left between them. Germline CDR1 is SEHNR and CDR2 is FQNEAQ (reference sequence). The CDR3 runs to 14 residues.